The following is a T cell receptor beta chain sequence with its context. TCRdb's table, derived via immunoSEQ multiplex PCR, lists solely in-frame clones and lacks some. The sample shows approximately 140,000 clones, around 89% of them seen only once. CDR1 and CDR2 (germline): SGHRS, YFSETQ. CDR3 length: 14 amino acids. V was pared by 4 bases and J by 1 base, with 11 bases between. This specimen comes from a study of blood T cell repertoires in COVID-19. This clonotype was sampled from a man between 50 and 59 years old with active or convalescent COVID-19. V usage is TRBV5-1 and J usage is TRBJ1-1; TRBD1 is a possible D gene (5 bases). The source material was peripheral blood. Here the CDR3 DNA reads TGCGCCAGCAGCCTTCAGGGTTCGAACACTGAAGCTTTCTTT. It yields the protein CASSLQGSNTEAFF.